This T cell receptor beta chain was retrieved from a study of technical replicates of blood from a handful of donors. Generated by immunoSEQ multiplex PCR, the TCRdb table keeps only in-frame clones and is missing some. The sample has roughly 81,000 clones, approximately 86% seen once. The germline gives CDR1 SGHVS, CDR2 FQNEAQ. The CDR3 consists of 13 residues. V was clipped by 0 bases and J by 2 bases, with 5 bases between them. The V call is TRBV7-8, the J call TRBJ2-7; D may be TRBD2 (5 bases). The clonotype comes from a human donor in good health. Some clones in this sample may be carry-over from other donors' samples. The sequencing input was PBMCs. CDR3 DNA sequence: TGTGCCAGCAGCTTAGCGGGAGCCTACGAGCAGTACTTC. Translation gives CASSLAGAYEQYF.